The sequence of this TCR beta chain was determined in a study of T-cell reconstitution after alpha-beta-depleted transplantation in children. The CDR3 is made up of 13 amino acids. Germline values: CDR1 MNHEY, CDR2 SMNVEV (reference sequence). V lost 3 bases to trimming and J lost 1 base, with 5 bases between them. Researchers prepared the TCRbeta library using unique molecular identifiers, the study reports. TCRdb analysed the PCR reads with MiXCR anew, one entry per CDR3 protein. The sample contains around 130,000 distinct CDR3 sequences, 9.7% of which appear only once. Remarks on this clonotype: What it recognizes is unknown.

General observations from the study: For some patients, TCRbeta diversity was high at day 60 because of recipient T cells and thymic progenitors that survived. Approximately two months post-transplant, alpha-beta T cells reportedly originated from several hundred expanded graft clones. By one year post-transplant, T-cell counts and diversity largely arose from T cells that were newly produced.

V usage is TRBV27 and J usage is TRBJ2-3, with D unclear. The sequence was collected from a girl less than two years old who had a stem cell transplant for combined immunodeficiency, so the T cells may come from the graft donor. The material was PBMCs, mostly from graft donor cells, obtained 180 days after TCRalphabeta/CD19-depleted stem cell transplant. CDR3 DNA: TGTGCCAGCAGTTTCCCCTGCACAGATACGCAGTATTTT. Translation: CASSFPCTDTQYF.